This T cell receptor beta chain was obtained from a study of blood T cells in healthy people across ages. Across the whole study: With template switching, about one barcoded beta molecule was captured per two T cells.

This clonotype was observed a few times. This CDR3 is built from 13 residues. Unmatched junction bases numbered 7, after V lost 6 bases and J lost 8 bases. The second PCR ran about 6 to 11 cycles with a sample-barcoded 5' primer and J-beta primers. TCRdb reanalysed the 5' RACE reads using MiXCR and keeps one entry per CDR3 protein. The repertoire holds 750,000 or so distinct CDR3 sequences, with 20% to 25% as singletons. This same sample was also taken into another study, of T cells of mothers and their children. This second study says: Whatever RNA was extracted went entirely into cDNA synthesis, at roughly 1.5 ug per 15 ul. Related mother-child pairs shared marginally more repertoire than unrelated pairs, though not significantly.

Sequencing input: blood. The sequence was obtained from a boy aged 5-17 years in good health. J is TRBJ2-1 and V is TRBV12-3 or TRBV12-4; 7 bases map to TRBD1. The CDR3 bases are TGTGCCAGCAGCCTGACACAGGGGCATGAGCAGTTCTTC. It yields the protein CASSLTQGHEQFF.